The clone carrying this T cell receptor (beta chain) occurred a few times. Its antigen is unknown. The source of the sample is a study of human T cells and chemical hapten exposure. About the research overall: In the sensitization step, 2% DPC was placed on around 2 cm by around 2 cm of upper inner arm skin.

Stated time point: pre-sensitization, week 0. Noted treatment: therapeutic diphenylcyclopropenone sensitization with weekly scalp DPC. Only after blood had been drawn was each patch test applied. General study findings and limits: Healthy people's immune response may differ from that of the donors, who had alopecia.

TCRdb fed the RACE reads into MiXCR, producing one record per CDR3 protein. The table shows approximately 370,000 distinct CDR3 sequences, with over 5% occurring only once. The CDR3 spans 15 residues. V dropped 5 bases and J dropped 8; count of bases not matched to a gene: 11. Germline CDR1 and CDR2: SGHAT and FQDESV (reference sequence). The TCR originated in a woman aged 18-29 years with alopecia areata. Some clones in this sample may be carry-over from other donors' samples. This chain connects TRBV11-1 to TRBJ2-4; 8 bases map to TRBD1. The specimen comprised whole blood, sampled in connection with sensitization to the hapten diphenylcyclopropenone (DPC). CDR3 sequence reads: CASSRPMDREDIQYF. CDR3 in DNA: TGTGCCAGCAGCCGACCTATGGACAGGGAGGACATTCAGTACTTC.